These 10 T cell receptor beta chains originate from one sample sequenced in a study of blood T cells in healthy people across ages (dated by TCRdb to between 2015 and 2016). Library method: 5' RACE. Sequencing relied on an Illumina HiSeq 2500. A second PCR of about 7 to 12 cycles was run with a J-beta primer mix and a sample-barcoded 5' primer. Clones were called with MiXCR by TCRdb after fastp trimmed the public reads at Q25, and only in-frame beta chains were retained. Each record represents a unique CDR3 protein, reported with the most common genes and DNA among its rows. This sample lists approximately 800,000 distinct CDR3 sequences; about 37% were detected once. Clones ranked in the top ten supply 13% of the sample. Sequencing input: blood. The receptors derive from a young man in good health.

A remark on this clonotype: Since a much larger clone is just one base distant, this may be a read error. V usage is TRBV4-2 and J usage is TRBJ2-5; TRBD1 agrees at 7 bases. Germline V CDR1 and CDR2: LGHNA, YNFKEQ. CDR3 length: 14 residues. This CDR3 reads CASSPSTGMETRYF. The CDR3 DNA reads TGTGCCAGCAGCCCCTCGACAGGGATGGAGACCCGGTACTTC.

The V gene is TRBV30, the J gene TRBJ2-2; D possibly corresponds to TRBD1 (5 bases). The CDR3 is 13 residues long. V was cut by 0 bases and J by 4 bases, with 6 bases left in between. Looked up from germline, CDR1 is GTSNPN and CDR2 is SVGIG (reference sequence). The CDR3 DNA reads TGTGCCTGGAGTGTAGGGGCCACCGGGGAGCTGTTTTTT. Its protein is CAWSVGATGELFF.

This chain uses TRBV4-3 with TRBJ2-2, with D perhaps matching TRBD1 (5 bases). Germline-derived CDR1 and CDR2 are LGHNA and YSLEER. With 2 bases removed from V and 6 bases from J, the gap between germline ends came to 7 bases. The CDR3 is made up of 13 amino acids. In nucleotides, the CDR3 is TGCGCCAGCAGCCAACAGGGATCCGGGGAGCTGTTTTTT. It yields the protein CASSQQGSGELFF.

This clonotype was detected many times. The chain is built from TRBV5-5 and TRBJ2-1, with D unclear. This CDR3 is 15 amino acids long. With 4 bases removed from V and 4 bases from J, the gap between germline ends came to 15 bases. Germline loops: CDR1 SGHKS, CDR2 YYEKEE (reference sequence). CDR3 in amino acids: CASSPPYGRYNEQFF. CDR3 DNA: TGTGCCAGCAGCCCTCCGTACGGACGGTACAATGAGCAGTTCTTC.

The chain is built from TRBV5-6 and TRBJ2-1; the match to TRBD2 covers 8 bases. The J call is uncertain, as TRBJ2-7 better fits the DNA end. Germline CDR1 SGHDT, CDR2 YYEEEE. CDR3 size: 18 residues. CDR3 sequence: CASSIGSRRRGAYNEQYF. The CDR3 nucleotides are TGTGCCAGCAGCATCGGGAGCAGAAGGCGGGGGGCCTACAATGAGCAGTACTTC.

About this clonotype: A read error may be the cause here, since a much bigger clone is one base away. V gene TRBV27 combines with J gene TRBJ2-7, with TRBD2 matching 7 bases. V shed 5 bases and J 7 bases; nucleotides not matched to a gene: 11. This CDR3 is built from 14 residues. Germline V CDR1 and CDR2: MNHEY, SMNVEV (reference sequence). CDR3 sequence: CASSPTTSTNEQYF. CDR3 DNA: TGTGCCAGCAGTCCCACGACTAGCACAAATGAGCAGTACTTC.

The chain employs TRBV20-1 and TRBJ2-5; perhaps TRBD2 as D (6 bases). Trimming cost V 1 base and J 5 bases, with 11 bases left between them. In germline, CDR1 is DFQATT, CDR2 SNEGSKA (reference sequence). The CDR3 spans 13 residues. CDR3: CSARGRGWETQYF. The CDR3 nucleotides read TGCAGTGCTAGAGGCCGGGGGTGGGAGACCCAGTACTTC.

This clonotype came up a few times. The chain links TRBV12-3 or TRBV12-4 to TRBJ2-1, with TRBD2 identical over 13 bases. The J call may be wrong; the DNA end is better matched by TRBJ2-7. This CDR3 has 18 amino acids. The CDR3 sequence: CASSPGTSGTHSYNEQYF. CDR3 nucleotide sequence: TGTGCCAGCAGCCCCGGGACTAGCGGGACCCACTCCTACAATGAGCAGTACTTC.

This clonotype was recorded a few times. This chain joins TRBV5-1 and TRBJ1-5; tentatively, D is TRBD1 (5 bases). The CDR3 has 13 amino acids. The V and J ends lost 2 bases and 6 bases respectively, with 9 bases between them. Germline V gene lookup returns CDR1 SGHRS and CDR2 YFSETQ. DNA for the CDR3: TGCGCCAGCAGCTTTAGGGGCGGTCAGCCCCAGCATTTT. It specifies CASSFRGGQPQHF.

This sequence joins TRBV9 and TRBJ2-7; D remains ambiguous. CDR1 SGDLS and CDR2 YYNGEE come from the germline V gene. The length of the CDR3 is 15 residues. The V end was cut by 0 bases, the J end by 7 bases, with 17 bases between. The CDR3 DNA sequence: TGTGCCAGCAGCGTAGCGTGGCCGATCTACAATGAGCAGTACTTC. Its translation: CASSVAWPIYNEQYF. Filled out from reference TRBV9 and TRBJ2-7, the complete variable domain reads DSGVTQTPKHLITATGQRVTLRCSPRSGDLSVYWYQQSLDQGLQFLIQYYNGEERAKGNILERFSAQQFPDLHSELNLSSLELGDSALYFCASSVAWPIYNEQYFGPGTRLTVT.